These T cell receptor beta chains were read from a single sample in a study of T cells in localized non-small cell lung cancer. The assay was immunoSEQ multiplex PCR, and TCRdb's table has in-frame clones only and misses some. The sample lists 1,500 to 2,000 clones; 30% to 35% were seen once. The sequenced sample was lung tumor tissue, obtained before any cancer treatment. Source of these receptors: a female donor at least 60 years old with stage I squamous cell lung carcinoma. CDR3s include the opening cysteine and the closing phenylalanine or tryptophan. The D gene is left open where the match is weak. Clone size appears in some rows only: once, few, many, or a class for an expanded clone.

size	D	V	J	CDR3	DNA
.	TRBD1	TRBV18	TRBJ1-1	CASSPDRDAEAFF	TGTGCCAGCTCACCCGACAGGGACGCTGAAGCTTTCTTT
once	.	TRBV19	TRBJ1-1	CASSIDREKGLKAFF	TGTGCCAGTAGTATAGACCGGGAAAAGGGGTTGAAAGCTTTCTTT
few	.	TRBV11-3	TRBJ2-3	CASSLGAGEGDTQYF	TGTGCCAGCAGCTTAGGTGCTGGGGAAGGAGATACGCAGTATTTT
few	TRBD1	TRBV6-8	TRBJ2-7	CASCVEAGGYEQYF	TGTGCCAGCTGTGTCGAGGCAGGGGGCTACGAGCAGTACTTC
.	TRBD1	TRBV19	TRBJ1-1	CASTAVDRANRAFF	TGTGCCAGTACCGCGGTGGACAGGGCTAACCGGGCTTTCTTT
once	.	TRBV9	TRBJ2-3	CASSGDWYGTDTQYF	TGTGCCAGCAGCGGCGACTGGTATGGGACAGATACGCAGTATTTT
.	TRBD1	TRBV6-8	TRBJ2-7	CASSYRGTGGDYEQYF	TGTGCCAGCAGTTATCGGGGGACAGGAGGGGACTACGAGCAGTACTTC
.	TRBD2	TRBV2	TRBJ2-1	CASSSGGNEQFF	TGTGCCAGCAGTTCGGGGGGGAATGAGCAGTTCTTC
few	.	TRBV12-5	TRBJ2-2	CASIKGGETGELFF	TGTGCCAGCATTAAGGGTGGTGAAACCGGGGAGCTGTTTTTT
large	.	TRBV1	TRBJ2-2	CTSSQIIQLASTGELFF	TGCACCAGCAGCCAGATCATTCAACTAGCCAGCACCGGGGAGCTGTTTTTT
.	.	TRBV11-3	TRBJ1-1	CASSSFQGMNTEAFF	TGTGCCAGCAGCTCCTTTCAGGGGATGAACACTGAAGCTTTCTTT
.	.	TRBV2	TRBJ2-3	CASMSLDGTDTQYF	TGTGCCAGCATGAGTCTAGACGGTACAGATACGCAGTATTTT
.	.	TRBV29-1	TRBJ2-7	CSVVGPMDYEQYF	TGCAGCGTTGTGGGACCGATGGATTACGAGCAGTACTTC
.	TRBD2	TRBV6-1	TRBJ2-1	CASSEGLARYNEQFF	TGTGCCAGCAGTGAAGGACTAGCGAGGTACAATGAGCAGTTCTTC
.	TRBD2	TRBV29-1	TRBJ2-3	CSVESRSGGVTDTQYF	TGCAGCGTTGAAAGTCGGAGCGGGGGGGTCACAGATACGCAGTATTTT
medium-sized	.	TRBV9	TRBJ2-1	CASSPGVGASDNEQFF	TGTGCCAGCAGCCCAGGGGTGGGAGCGTCCGACAATGAGCAGTTCTTC
once	TRBD1	TRBV19	TRBJ1-5	CASSFGTDYSNQPQHF	TGTGCCAGTAGTTTCGGGACAGATTATAGCAATCAGCCCCAGCATTTT
.	TRBD1	TRBV6-8	TRBJ2-7	CASTPGQGLYEQYF	TGTGCCAGCACTCCGGGACAGGGACTCTACGAGCAGTACTTC
few	.	TRBV9	TRBJ2-7	CASSSRLGTKQYF	TGTGCCAGCAGCTCCAGATTAGGGACAAAGCAGTACTTC
.	.	TRBV6-8	TRBJ1-1	CASSVMVNTEAFF	TGTGCCAGCAGTGTGATGGTGAACACTGAAGCTTTCTTT
.	.	TRBV19	TRBJ2-3	CASNRRQAGRTDTQYF	TGTGCCAGTAATCGTCGGCAGGCCGGGCGCACAGATACGCAGTATTTT
.	.	TRBV18	TRBJ2-1	CASSPNLPFYNEQFF	TGTGCCAGCTCACCCAACCTACCTTTCTACAATGAGCAGTTCTTC
.	TRBD2	TRBV6-1	TRBJ2-5	CASSEAWSGGPRETQYF	TGTGCCAGCAGTGAAGCCTGGAGCGGGGGGCCCCGGGAGACCCAGTACTTC
.	.	TRBV4-1	TRBJ2-3	CASSQTTDTQYF	TGCGCCAGCAGCCAAACGACAGATACGCAGTATTTT
few	TRBD1	TRBV28	TRBJ1-5	CASVRTGYRDQPQHF	TGTGCCAGCGTCAGGACAGGGTATAGGGATCAGCCCCAGCATTTT
once	TRBD2	TRBV28	TRBJ2-3	CASSLLAGADTQYF	TGTGCCAGCAGTTTACTAGCGGGAGCAGATACGCAGTATTTT
.	TRBD1	TRBV19	TRBJ2-3	CASTRADRVADTQYF	TGTGCCAGTACTCGAGCGGACAGGGTGGCAGATACGCAGTATTTT
.	.	TRBV9	TRBJ2-1	CASSTLGYNEQFF	TGTGCCAGCAGTACTCTAGGATACAATGAGCAGTTCTTC
medium-sized	TRBD2	TRBV11-3	TRBJ2-7	CASSYTSGNYEQYF	TGTGCCAGCAGTTATACTAGCGGGAACTACGAGCAGTACTTC
medium-sized	TRBD2	TRBV6-8	TRBJ2-7	CASTLAGGGEQYF	TGTGCCAGCACCTTAGCGGGAGGGGGCGAGCAGTACTTC
.	.	TRBV4-1	TRBJ2-7	CASSQERGGGRLGEQYF	TGCGCCAGCAGCCAAGAAAGGGGGGGAGGCAGGCTCGGGGAGCAGTACTTC
few	.	TRBV6-8	TRBJ1-2	CASSGRTGGYTF	TGTGCCAGCAGTGGCCGGACGGGTGGCTACACCTTC
few	.	TRBV9	TRBJ1-2	CASTSLSYGYTF	TGTGCCAGCACCTCCCTCTCCTATGGCTACACCTTC
.	.	TRBV9	TRBJ1-4	CASSPVMSEKLFF	TGTGCCAGCAGTCCTGTCATGAGTGAAAAACTGTTTTTT
.	TRBD1	TRBV18	TRBJ1-4	CATRRTGDNEKLFF	TGTGCCACCCGGAGGACAGGGGATAATGAAAAACTGTTTTTT
.	TRBD2	TRBV4-1	TRBJ2-3	CASSFLAGGTSTDTQYF	TGCGCCAGCAGCTTTCTAGCGGGTGGTACTAGCACAGATACGCAGTATTTT
.	.	TRBV5-1	TRBJ1-3	CASSLTGWENTIYF	TGCGCCAGCAGTTTGACAGGCTGGGAAAACACCATATATTTT
few	.	TRBV19	TRBJ1-2	CASSPSGVNYGYTF	TGTGCCAGTAGTCCTAGCGGGGTTAACTATGGCTACACCTTC
large	TRBD2	TRBV9	TRBJ2-1	CASSVALAGGPNEQFF	TGTGCCAGCAGCGTAGCTCTAGCGGGGGGGCCCAATGAGCAGTTCTTC